One and the same sample provided the 18 T cell receptor beta chains below, sequenced in a study of T-cell memory formation after mild COVID-19. Via MiXCR, TCRdb re-called the 5' RACE reads, giving one row per CDR3 protein. The sample includes 470,000 or so distinct CDR3 sequences, around 19% seen only once; the top ten take more than 8%. Sequenced material: PBMCs or a T cell subset sorted from them (not recorded which). These receptor sequences come from an adult woman who had mild COVID-19 (a few samples of this study predate the infection). Cell type and time point are not known.

The sample holds many counts of this clonotype. The chain recombines TRBV27 with TRBJ2-1; TRBD2 agrees at 13 bases. Germline CDR1 is MNHEY and CDR2 is SMNVEV (reference sequence). This CDR3 spans 14 amino acids. V was clipped by 7 bases and J by 8 bases; unmatched bases: 5. The CDR3 reads CASKTSGRADEQFF. The CDR3 DNA reads as TGTGCCAGCAAAACTAGCGGGAGGGCCGATGAGCAGTTCTTC.

This clonotype was seen ten or more times. The chain links TRBV28 to TRBJ1-4, with 7 bases aligning to TRBD1. The CDR3 sequence is 15 residues long. V was clipped by 6 bases and J by 0 bases; unmatched bases: 4. Germline V CDR1 and CDR2: MDHEN, SYDVKM. The CDR3 here is CASRGTAATNEKLFF. In DNA form, the CDR3 reads TGTGCCAGCAGGGGGACAGCGGCAACTAATGAAAAACTGTTTTTT.

This clonotype was detected once. V gene TRBV12-3 or TRBV12-4 combines with J gene TRBJ2-1; either TRBD1 or TRBD2 may fit D (6 bases each). The length of the CDR3 is 18 residues. Trimming took 5 bases from V and 7 from J, leaving 27 bases between them. CDR3 in amino acids: CASSTPRLELGGPNEQFF. The CDR3 region has the DNA TGTGCCAGCAGTACCCCCCGACTAGAACTAGGGGGTCCGAATGAGCAGTTCTTC.

The sample holds a few counts of this clonotype. This chain uses TRBV20-1 with TRBJ1-2, with D possibly being TRBD1 (5 bases). Deletions cut 6 bases from V and 5 bases from J, with 10 bases between. From germline, CDR1 is DFQATT and CDR2 SNEGSKA (reference sequence). The CDR3 runs to 11 residues. Here the CDR3 reads CSAGGTYGYTF. In nucleotides, the CDR3 is TGCAGTGCGGGGGGAACTTATGGCTACACCTTC.

This clonotype was seen a few times. The chain recombines TRBV25-1 with TRBJ1-6; D gene ambiguous. Germline lookup yields CDR1 MGHDK and CDR2 SYGVNS. The CDR3 covers 14 residues. Trimming stripped 8 bases from V and 8 bases from J, with 16 bases between. The CDR3 DNA is TGTGCCAGCGGCTCAAGACTTCAGGATTCACCCCTCCACTTT. This gives the protein CASGSRLQDSPLHF. Variable domain in full (rest from reference TRBV25-1 and TRBJ1-6): EADIYQTPRYLVIGTGKKITLECSQTMGHDKMYWYQQDPGMELHLIHYSYGVNSTEKGDLSSESTVSRIRTEHFPLTLESARPSHTSQYLCASGSRLQDSPLHFGNGTRLTVT.

This clonotype came up once. The gene calls are TRBV14 and TRBJ2-1, with 12 bases that match TRBD2. The CDR3 length is 15 residues. Germline V gene lookup returns CDR1 SGHDN and CDR2 FVKESK. V shed 5 bases and J 6 bases; nucleotides not matched to a gene: 5. The CDR3 spells CASSLTSGSRNEQFF. Written as DNA, the CDR3 is TGTGCCAGCAGCTTGACTAGCGGGAGTCGCAATGAGCAGTTCTTC.

The chain combines TRBV19 with TRBJ1-1; the match to TRBD1 covers 7 bases. This CDR3 has 14 residues. The germline V gene has CDR1 LNHDA and CDR2 SQIVND (reference sequence). The V segment lost 5 bases and the J segment 5 bases; nucleotides outside the gene matches: 8. In DNA form, the CDR3 reads TGTGCCAGTAGTTCCCGGACAGGAGGAACTGAAGCTTTCTTT. It specifies CASSSRTGGTEAFF.

The rearrangement links TRBV7-2 to TRBJ1-1; D is undetermined. The CDR3 has 15 residues. Trimming pared 3 bases from V and 3 bases from J, leaving 14 bases between. Germline CDR1 SGHTA, CDR2 FQGNSA. CDR3 loop: CASSLVYNSDTEAFF. The DNA of the CDR3 is TGTGCCAGCAGCTTGGTGTATAACAGTGACACTGAAGCTTTCTTT.

The chain has TRBV12-3 or TRBV12-4 and TRBJ1-2; a weak D match, TRBD1 (5 bases). V shed 4 bases and J shed 3 bases, with 12 bases lying between them. The CDR3 totals 14 residues. The CDR3 DNA reads TGTGCCAGCAGTTCCGGGACGGACTACTATGGCTACACCTTC. Translated, it gives CASSSGTDYYGYTF.

The chain employs TRBV4-2 and TRBJ2-1; 8 nucleotides match TRBD2. With V trimmed by 1 base and J by 0 bases, 5 bases remained unmatched. The V gene's germline CDR1 is LGHNA and CDR2 YNFKEQ. This CDR3 has 17 residues. CDR3: CASSQVAGQTSYNEQFF. As DNA, the CDR3 is TGTGCCAGCAGCCAAGTAGCGGGGCAAACCTCCTACAATGAGCAGTTCTTC.

The V gene is TRBV30, the J gene TRBJ1-4, with 11 bases that match TRBD1. Germline lookup yields CDR1 GTSNPN and CDR2 SVGIG (reference sequence). This CDR3 spans 15 amino acids. The junction had 5 bases not matched to a gene; V was cut back by 1 base and J by 7 bases. CDR3 loop: CAWSEPGTGGEKLFF. In DNA form, the CDR3 reads TGTGCCTGGAGTGAGCCCGGGACAGGGGGTGAAAAACTGTTTTTT.

This clonotype was detected a few times. This sequence joins TRBV14 and TRBJ2-3; no definite D call. This CDR3 is 16 amino acids long. Germline V gene data show CDR1 as SGHDN and CDR2 as FVKESK. Trimming pared 0 bases from V and 2 bases from J, leaving 12 bases between. DNA for the CDR3: TGTGCCAGCAGCCAAGATATCGTGGTACCCACAGATACGCAGTATTTT. It codes for CASSQDIVVPTDTQYF.

A remark on this clonotype: This CDR3 is missing its conserved last phenylalanine or tryptophan, likely due to a read error. The genes are TRBV5-1 and TRBJ2-1, with 7 nucleotides matching TRBD2. J was trimmed by 0 bases and V by 3 bases; bases with no gene match: 3. From germline, CDR1 is SGHRS and CDR2 YFSETQ. This CDR3 comprises 15 residues. CDR3: CASSWLAASYNEQFL. CDR3 nucleotides: TGCGCCAGCAGCTGGCTAGCGGCCTCCTACAATGAGCAGTTCTTA.

This clonotype was detected a few times. The chain is built from TRBV20-1 and TRBJ1-1; D may be TRBD1 (5 bases). The CDR3 length is 15 residues. Germline V gene sequence: CDR1 DFQATT, CDR2 SNEGSKA (reference sequence). V dropped 0 bases and J dropped 1 base, with 12 bases sitting between them. CDR3 sequence reads: CSARDRTTGNTEAFF. The CDR3 coding sequence is TGCAGTGCTAGAGACCGAACAACAGGGAACACTGAAGCTTTCTTT.

The sample holds many counts of this clonotype. This chain connects TRBV7-9 to TRBJ1-1; tentatively, D is TRBD1 (5 bases). Germline V lookup: CDR1 SEHNR, CDR2 FQNEAQ (reference sequence). This CDR3 is 13 amino acids long. The V gene lost 3 bases and the J gene lost 1 base, with 6 bases spanning the gap. The CDR3 DNA follows: TGTGCCAGCAGCTTTCAGGGGAACACTGAAGCTTTCTTT. Its translation: CASSFQGNTEAFF.

The chain has TRBV11-3 and TRBJ1-2, with D possibly matching TRBD1 (5 bases). This CDR3 region has 14 residues. V was clipped by 0 bases and J by 2 bases, with 7 bases between them. Germline values: CDR1 SGHNT, CDR2 YENEEA. CDR3 sequence reads: CASSLESGNYGYTF. The DNA for the CDR3 is TGTGCCAGCAGCTTAGAGTCAGGGAACTATGGCTACACCTTC.

This clonotype appeared a single time. This may arise from a read error, as a much more abundant clone is one base away. This chain links TRBV5-1 with TRBJ2-4; TRBD1 aligns across 7 bases. Germline CDR1 reads SGHRS; CDR2 reads YFSETQ. V shed 5 bases, J shed 5 bases, and the junction held 7 bases outside the gene matches. The CDR3 is made up of 14 amino acids. CDR3 protein: CASRTGTEQNIQYF. The CDR3 DNA follows: TGCGCCAGCAGGACAGGGACAGAGCAAAACATTCAGTACTTC.

Many counts were recorded for this clonotype. This sequence joins TRBV5-1 and TRBJ1-1; D unclear. The CDR3 runs to 13 residues. Trimming shortened V by 0 bases and J by 1 base, and 4 bases separated the two germline ends. CDR1 SGHRS and CDR2 YFSETQ come from the germline V gene. CDR3 sequence reads: CASSLASNTEAFF. For the CDR3, the DNA is TGCGCCAGCAGCTTGGCGTCGAACACTGAAGCTTTCTTT. Variable domain in full (rest from reference TRBV5-1 and TRBJ1-1): KAGVTQTPRYLIKTRGQQVTLSCSPISGHRSVSWYQQTPGQGLQFLFEYFSETQRNKGNFPGRFSGRQFSNSRSEMNVSTLELGDSALYLCASSLASNTEAFFGQGTRLTVV.